This T cell receptor beta chain was retrieved from a study of T cell responses to AZD1222 COVID-19 vaccine. For this clone: Its specificity is not known.

Data came from immunoSEQ multiplex PCR; TCRdb stores just in-frame clones and leaves some out. The sample yields some 160,000 clones, roughly 89% seen once. Regarding the study as a whole: The span of vaccine-associated CD4 TCRs extended across spike, with dominance at 160-218 and 743-854.

This clonotype was obtained from an adult in good health. Sequences were derived from peripheral blood, sampled on day 0 of AZD1222 vaccination.

The CDR3 DNA follows: TGTGCCAGCTCACTGACAGGGACAAATCAGCCCCAGCATTTT. As protein: CASSLTGTNQPQHF. This chain connects TRBV18 to TRBJ1-5; 7 bases agree with TRBD1. Trimming removed 4 bases from V and 4 bases from J; junction bases left unmatched: 4. Germline V gives CDR1 KGHSH, CDR2 LQKENI. The CDR3 runs 14 residues.